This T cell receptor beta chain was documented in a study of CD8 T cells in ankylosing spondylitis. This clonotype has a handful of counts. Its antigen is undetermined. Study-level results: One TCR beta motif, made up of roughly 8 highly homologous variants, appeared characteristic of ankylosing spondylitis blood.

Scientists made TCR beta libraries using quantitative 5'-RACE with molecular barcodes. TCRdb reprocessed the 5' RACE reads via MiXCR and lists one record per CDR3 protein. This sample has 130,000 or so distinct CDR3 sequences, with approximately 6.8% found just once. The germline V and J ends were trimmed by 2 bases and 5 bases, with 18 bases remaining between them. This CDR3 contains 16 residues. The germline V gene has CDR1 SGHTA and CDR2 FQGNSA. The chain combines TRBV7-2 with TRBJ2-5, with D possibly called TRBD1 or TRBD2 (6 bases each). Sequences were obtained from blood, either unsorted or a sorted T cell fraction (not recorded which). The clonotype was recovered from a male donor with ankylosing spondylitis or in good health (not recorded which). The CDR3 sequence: CASSLSGGARGETQYF. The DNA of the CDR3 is TGTGCCAGCAGCTTAAGTGGCGGGGCCAGGGGTGAGACCCAGTACTTC.